This T cell receptor beta chain was identified in a study of T cell responses to AZD1222 COVID-19 vaccine. TCRdb keeps only in-frame clones here, not all; method: immunoSEQ multiplex PCR. Among 110,000 to 150,000 clones listed, roughly 90% were seen once. There are 16 residues in the CDR3. Deletions cut 4 bases from V and 10 bases from J, with 24 bases between. The germline gives CDR1 KGHDR, CDR2 SFDVKD. The receptor's source is an adult in good health. The rearrangement links TRBV24-1 to TRBJ1-2; D possibly corresponds to TRBD1 (6 bases). This specimen consisted of peripheral blood, obtained on day 0 of AZD1222 vaccination. The CDR3 reads CATSDPDRPDGEVYTF. In nucleotides, the CDR3 is TGTGCCACCAGTGACCCCGACAGGCCCGACGGAGAGGTCTACACCTTC.